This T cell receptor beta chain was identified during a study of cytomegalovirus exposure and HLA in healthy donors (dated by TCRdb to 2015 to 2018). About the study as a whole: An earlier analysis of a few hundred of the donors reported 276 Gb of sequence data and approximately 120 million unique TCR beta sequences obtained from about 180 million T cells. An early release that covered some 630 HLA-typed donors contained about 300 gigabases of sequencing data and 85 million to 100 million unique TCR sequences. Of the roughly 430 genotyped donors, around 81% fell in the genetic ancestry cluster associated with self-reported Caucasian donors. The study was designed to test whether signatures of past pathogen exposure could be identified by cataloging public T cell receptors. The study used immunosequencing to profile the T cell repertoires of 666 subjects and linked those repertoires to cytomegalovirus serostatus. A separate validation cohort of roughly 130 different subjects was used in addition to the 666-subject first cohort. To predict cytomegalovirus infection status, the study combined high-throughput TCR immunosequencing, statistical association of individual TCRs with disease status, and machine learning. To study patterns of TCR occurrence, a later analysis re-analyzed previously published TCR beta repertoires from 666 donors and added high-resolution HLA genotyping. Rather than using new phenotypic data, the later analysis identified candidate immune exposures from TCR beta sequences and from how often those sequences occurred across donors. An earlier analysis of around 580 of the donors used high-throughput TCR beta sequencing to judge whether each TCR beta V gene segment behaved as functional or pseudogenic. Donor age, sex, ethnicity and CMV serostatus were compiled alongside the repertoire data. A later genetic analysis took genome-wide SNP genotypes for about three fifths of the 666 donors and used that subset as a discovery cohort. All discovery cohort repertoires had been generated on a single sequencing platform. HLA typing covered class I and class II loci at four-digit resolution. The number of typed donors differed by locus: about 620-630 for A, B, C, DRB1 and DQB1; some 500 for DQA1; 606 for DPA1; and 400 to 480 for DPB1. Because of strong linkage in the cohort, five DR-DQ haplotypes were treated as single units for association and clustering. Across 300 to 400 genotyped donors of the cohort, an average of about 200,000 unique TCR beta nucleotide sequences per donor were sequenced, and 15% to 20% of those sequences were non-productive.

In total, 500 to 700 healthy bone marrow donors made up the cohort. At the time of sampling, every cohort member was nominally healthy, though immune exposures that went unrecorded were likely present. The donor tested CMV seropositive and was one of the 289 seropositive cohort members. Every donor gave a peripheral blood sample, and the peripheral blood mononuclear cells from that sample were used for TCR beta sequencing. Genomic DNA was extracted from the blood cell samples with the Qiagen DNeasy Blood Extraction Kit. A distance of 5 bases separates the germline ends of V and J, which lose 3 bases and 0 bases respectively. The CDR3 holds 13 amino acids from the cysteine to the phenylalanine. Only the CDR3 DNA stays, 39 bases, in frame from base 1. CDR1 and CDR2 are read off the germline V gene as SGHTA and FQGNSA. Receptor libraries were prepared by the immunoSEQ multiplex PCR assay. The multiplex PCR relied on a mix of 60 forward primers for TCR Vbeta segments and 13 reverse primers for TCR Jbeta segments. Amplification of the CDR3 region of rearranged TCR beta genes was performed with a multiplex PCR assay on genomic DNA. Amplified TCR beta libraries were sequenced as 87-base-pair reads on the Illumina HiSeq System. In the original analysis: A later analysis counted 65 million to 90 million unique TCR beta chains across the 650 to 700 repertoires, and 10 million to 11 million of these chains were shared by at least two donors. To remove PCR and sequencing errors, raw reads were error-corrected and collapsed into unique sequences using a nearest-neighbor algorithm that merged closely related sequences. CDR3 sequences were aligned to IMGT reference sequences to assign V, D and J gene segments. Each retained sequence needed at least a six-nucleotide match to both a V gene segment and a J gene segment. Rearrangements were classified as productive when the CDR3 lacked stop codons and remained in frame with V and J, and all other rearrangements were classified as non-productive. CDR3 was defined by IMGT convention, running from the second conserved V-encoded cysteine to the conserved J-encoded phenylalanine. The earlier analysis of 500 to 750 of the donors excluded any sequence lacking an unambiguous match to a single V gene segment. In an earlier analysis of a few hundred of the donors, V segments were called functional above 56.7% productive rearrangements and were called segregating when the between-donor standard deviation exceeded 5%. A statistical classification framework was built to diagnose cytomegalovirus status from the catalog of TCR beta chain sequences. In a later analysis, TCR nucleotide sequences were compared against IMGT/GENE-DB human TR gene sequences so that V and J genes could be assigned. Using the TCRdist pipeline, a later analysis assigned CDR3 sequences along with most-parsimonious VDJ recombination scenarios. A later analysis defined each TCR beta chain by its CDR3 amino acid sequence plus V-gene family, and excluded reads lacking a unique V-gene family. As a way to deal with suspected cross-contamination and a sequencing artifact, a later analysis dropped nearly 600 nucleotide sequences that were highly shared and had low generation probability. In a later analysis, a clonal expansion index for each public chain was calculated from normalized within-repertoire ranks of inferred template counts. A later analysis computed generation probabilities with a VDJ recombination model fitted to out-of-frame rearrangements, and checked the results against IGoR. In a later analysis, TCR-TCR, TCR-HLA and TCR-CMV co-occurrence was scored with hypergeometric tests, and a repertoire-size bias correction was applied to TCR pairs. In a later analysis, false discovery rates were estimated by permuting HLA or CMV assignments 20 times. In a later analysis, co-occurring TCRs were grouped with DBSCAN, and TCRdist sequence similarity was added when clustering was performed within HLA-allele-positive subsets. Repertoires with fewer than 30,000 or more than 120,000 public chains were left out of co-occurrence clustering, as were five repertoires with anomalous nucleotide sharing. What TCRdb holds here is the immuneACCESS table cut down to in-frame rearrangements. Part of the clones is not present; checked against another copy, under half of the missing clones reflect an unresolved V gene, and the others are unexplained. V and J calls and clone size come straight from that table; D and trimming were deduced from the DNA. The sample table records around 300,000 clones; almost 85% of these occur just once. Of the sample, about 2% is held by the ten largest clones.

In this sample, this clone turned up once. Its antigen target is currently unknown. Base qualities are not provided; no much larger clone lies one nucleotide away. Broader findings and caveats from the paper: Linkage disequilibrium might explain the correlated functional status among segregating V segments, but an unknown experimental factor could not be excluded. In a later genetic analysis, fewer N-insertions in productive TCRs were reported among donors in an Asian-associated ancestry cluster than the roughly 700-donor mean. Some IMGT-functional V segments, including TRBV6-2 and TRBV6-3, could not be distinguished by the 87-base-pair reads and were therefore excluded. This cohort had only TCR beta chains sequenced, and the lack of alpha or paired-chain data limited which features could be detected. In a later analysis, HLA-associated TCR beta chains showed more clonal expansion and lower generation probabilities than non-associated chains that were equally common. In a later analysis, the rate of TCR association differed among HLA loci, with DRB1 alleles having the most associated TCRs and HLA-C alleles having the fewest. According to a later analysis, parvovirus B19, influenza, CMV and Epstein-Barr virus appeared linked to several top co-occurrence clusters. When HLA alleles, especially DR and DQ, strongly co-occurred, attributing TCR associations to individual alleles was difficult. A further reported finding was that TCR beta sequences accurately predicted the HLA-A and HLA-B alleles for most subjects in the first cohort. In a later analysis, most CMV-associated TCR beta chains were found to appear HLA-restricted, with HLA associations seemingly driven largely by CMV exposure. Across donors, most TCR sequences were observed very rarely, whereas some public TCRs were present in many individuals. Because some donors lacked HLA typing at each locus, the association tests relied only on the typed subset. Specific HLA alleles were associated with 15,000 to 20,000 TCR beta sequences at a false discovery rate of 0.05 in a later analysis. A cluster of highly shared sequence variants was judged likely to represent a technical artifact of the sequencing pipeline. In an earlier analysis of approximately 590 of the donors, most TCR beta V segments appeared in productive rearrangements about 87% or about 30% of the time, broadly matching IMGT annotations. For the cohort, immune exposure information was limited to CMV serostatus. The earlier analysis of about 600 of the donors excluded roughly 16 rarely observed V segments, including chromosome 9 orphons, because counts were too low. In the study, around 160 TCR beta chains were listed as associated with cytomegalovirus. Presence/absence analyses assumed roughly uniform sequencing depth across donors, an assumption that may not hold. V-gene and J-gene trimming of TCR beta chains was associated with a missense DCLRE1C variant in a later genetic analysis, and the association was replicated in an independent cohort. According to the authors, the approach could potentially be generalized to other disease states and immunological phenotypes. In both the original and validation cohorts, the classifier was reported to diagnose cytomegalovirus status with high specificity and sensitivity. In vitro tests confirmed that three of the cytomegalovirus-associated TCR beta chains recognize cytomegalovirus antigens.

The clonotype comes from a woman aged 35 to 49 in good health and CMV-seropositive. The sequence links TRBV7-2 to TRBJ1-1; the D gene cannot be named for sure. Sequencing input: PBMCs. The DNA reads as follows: TGTGCCAGCAGCTTTTCGGTGAACACTGAAGCTTTCTTT. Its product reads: CASSFSVNTEAFF. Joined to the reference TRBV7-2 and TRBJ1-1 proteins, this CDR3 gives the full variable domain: GAGVSQSPSNKVTEKGKDVELRCDPISGHTALYWYRQSLGQGLEFLIYFQGNSAPDKSGLPSDRFSAERTGGSVSTLTIQRTQQEDSAVYLCASSFSVNTEAFFGQGTRLTVV.